These T cell receptor beta chains were read from a single sample in a study of cytomegalovirus exposure and HLA in healthy donors. Profiled with immunoSEQ multiplex PCR; TCRdb holds only in-frame clones, not every one. Here the sample spans around 80,000 clones, 70% to 80% being singletons. The specimen sequenced was PBMCs. All receptors derive from a man in his forties in good health and CMV-seropositive. The conserved cysteine and the conserved F or W are not part of the CDR3 here. A D gene is named only where the DNA matches it firmly.

V gene,D gene,CDR3 protein
TRBV6-5,TRBD1,ASRDDRGKTEAF
TRBV30,NA,AWSVGGSGTDTQY
TRBV15,TRBD1,ATSSEGAAGANVLT
TRBV9,TRBD2,ASSVAGGYYTGELF
TRBV6-1,TRBD1,ASRGGQGRYSPLH
TRBV4-3,TRBD1,ASSQDHRGNEKLF
TRBV5-6,NA,ASSPAGPAGNTIY
TRBV5-5,NA,ASSLAGGSNQPQH
TRBV7-2,TRBD1,ASSSGQGGTGELF
TRBV27,TRBD2,ASSSPRTSGGETQY
TRBV2,TRBD2,ASNEGQRGGF
TRBV7-2,TRBD1,ASSLATGGFQPQH
TRBV4-3,NA,ASSRGNTIPGANVLT